The sequence of this TCR beta chain was determined in a study of OX40 agonist ivuxolimab in advanced cancers. For the study at large: Patients assigned to dose escalation were diagnosed with hepatocellular carcinoma, melanoma, renal cell or head and neck cancer.

Assay used: immunoSEQ multiplex PCR; TCRdb lists only in-frame clones, some missing. Of tens of thousands of clones listed, roughly nine tenths are singletons. This clone has only one observation. The receptor was isolated from an adult with an advanced solid tumor such as melanoma, head and neck, liver or kidney cancer. The starting material was CD4+ or CD8+ T cells sorted from blood, obtained in a trial of the OX40 agonist ivuxolimab.

CDR3: CASSPRLDTGASNGYTF. The DNA for the CDR3 is TGTGCCAGCTCACCACGACTAGACACAGGGGCCTCCAATGGCTACACCTTC. The chain joins TRBV18 to TRBJ1-2; TRBD1 matches 7 bases. The V gene's germline CDR1 is KGHSH and CDR2 LQKENI. This CDR3 comprises 17 residues. The junction had 14 bases not matched to a gene; V was cut back by 1 base and J by 6 bases.